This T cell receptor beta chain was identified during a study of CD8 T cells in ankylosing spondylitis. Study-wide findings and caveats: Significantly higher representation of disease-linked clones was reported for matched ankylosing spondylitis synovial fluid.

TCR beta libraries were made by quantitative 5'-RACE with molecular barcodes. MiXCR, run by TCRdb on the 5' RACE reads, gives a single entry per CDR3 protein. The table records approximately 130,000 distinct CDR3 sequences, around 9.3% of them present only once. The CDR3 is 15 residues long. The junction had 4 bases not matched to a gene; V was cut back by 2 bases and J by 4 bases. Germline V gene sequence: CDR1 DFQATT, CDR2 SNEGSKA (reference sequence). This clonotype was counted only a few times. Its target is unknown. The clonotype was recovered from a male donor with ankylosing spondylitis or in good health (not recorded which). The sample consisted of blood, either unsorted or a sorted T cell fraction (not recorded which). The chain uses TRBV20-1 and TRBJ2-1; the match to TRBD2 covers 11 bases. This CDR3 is CSARSTSGSYNEQFF. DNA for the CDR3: TGCAGTGCTAGATCCACTAGCGGGAGTTACAATGAGCAGTTCTTC.